This TCR beta chain was captured in a study of cytomegalovirus exposure and HLA in healthy donors. A multiplex PCR was run with 60 Vbeta primers and 13 Jbeta primers. In the source study's methods: Counted up in a later analysis, unique TCR beta chains came to some 72 million, with about 9.9 million shared. Repertoires were generated with immunoSEQ multiplex PCR, while TCRdb's copy carries only in-frame clones and drops some. The V and J calls and the clone size are those of that table, but D and trimming were determined from the DNA. The sample has some 150,000 clones, about 78% seen once; the top ten hold around 4.2%. Looked up from germline, CDR1 is SGDLS and CDR2 is YYNGEE. This CDR3 spans 16 amino acids. V was shortened by 0 bases and J by 0 bases, with 7 bases between the two germline ends.

The sample taken for sequencing was PBMCs. The sequence derives from a man aged 50-59 years in good health and CMV-seropositive. The chain employs TRBV9 and TRBJ2-6, with D perhaps TRBD2 (6 bases). CDR3 in amino acids: CASSVGGLSGANVLTF. CDR3 bases: TGTGCCAGCAGCGTAGGGGGACTCTCTGGGGCCAACGTCCTGACTTTC.